This T cell receptor beta chain was sequenced for a study of blood T cell repertoires in COVID-19. Study context: COVID-19 samples, acute and convalescent, were from the United States, Italy and Spain.

Membership in each cohort depended on participant-reported clinical history. V trimming: 3 bases; J trimming: 0 bases; junction bases outside the gene matches: 3. There are 15 residues in the CDR3. Germline V gene sequence: CDR1 SGHTS, CDR2 YDEGEE. Per the original data handling: Using reference gene primer amplification, nucleated cell counts were estimated. Some clones are missing from TCRdb's copy, which holds only in-frame ones; the method was immunoSEQ multiplex PCR. For V, J and clone size, that table is used; D and trimming come from the DNA. The sample shows about 400,000 clones, roughly 87% of them seen only once.

This sequence joins TRBV5-8 and TRBJ2-1; TRBD1 aligns across 7 bases. This TCR came from a woman between 40 and 55 years old with acute COVID-19. The sample was PBMCs or T cells enriched from blood (not recorded which). Here the CDR3 reads CASSSGQSSYNEQFF. The CDR3 DNA reads as TGTGCCAGCAGCTCGGGACAGTCCTCCTACAATGAGCAGTTCTTC.